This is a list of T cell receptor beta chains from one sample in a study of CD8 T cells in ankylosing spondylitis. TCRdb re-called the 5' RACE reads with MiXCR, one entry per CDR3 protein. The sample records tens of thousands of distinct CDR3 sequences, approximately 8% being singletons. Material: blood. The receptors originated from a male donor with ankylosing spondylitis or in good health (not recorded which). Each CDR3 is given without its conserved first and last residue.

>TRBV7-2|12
ASSWDRWNTEAF
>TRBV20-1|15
SARERDSDFYNSPLH
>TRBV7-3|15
ASSLSQGRGKSGELF
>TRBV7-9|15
ASSSVGGEASNTEAF
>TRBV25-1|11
ASRTGGTGELF
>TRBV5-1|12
ASAPGGRTDTQY
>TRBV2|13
ASRAPGDPNQPQH
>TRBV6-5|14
AIGRAGPSGANVLT
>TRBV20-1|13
SARDKSQGGEKLF
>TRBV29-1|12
SVERSPRTDTQY
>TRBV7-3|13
ASSRSPGKTDTQY
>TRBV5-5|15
ASSLRTLAGGTGELF
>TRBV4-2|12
ASSQALELYEQY
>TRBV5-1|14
ASSLRGGGDTGELF
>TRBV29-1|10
SAGQLNTEAF
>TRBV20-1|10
SAREDSYEQY
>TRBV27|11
ASSPSGVYEQY
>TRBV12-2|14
ASPPSVGGQSYEQF
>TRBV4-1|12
ASSQRAVGGELF
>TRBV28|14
ASSEVAGVQGDTQY
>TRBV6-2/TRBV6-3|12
ASSQRETHNEQF
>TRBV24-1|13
ATSDLGPGADTQY
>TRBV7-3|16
ASSLNAVSVLAGNEQF
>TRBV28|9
ASSFLAGTF
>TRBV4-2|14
ASSQELAGGTDTQY
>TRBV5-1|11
ASSLDEDTEAF
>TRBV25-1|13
ASSVRDRDTGELF
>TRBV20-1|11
SASNERGPGVY
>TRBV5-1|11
ASSSTPVGEAF
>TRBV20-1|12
SARGREYTDTQY
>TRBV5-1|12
ASSSGTANTEAF
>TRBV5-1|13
ASSLGQRSSYEQY
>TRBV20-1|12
SAIGSGDGTEAF
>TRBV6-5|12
ASSYGATPNEQF
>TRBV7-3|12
ASSRGLAGDTQY
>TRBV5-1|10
ASSFGSGELF
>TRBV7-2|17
ASSPLGMAGGPNTGELF
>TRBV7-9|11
ASQRGVNTEAF
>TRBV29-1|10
SVGDRGETQY
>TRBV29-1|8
SVGEVEQY
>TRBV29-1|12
SVEEQGGPYEQY
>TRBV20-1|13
SAREGQGVNEKLF
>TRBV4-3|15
ASSRTGTRRGGEKLF
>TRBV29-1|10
SVSGTDYEQY
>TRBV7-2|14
ASSLFRGAGQGTQY
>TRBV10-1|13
ASSVGGRATDTQY
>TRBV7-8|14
ASSFGSYGTNEKLF
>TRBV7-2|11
ASSRGAYNEQF
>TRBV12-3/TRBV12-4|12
ASSSRTSGARGY
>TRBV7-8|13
ASSLAKGGSTEAF
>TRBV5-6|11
ASSFGRSDTQY
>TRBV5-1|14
ASSLGGQPFTDTQY
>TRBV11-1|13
ASSLAGGPNNEQF
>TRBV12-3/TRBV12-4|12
ASRGTGWEDIQY
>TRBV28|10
ASGDSNQPQH